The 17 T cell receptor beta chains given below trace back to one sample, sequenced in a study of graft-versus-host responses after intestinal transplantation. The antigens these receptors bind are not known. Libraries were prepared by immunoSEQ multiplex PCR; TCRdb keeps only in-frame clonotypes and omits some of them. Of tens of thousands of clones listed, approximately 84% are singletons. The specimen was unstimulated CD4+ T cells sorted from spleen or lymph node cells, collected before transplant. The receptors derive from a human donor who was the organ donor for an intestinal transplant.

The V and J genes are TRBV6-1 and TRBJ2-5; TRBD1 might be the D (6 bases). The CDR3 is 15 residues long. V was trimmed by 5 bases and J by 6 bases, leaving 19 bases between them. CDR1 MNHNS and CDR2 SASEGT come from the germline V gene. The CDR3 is CASSPGQFRKKTQYF. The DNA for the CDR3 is TGTGCCAGCAGTCCTGGACAGTTCAGGAAGAAGACCCAGTACTTC.

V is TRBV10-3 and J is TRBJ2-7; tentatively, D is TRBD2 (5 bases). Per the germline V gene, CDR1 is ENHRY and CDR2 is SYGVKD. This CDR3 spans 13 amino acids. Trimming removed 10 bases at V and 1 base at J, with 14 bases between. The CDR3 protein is CATYPGGSYEQYV. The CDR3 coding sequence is TGTGCCACCTACCCGGGCGGGTCCTACGAGCAGTACGTC.

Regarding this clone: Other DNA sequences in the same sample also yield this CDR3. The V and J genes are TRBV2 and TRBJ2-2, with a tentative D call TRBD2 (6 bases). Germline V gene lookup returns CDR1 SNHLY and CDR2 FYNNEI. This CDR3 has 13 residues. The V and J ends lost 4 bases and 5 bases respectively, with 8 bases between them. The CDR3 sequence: CASSAGGTGELFF. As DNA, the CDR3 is TGTGCCAGCAGTGCCGGAGGGACCGGGGAGCTGTTTTTT.

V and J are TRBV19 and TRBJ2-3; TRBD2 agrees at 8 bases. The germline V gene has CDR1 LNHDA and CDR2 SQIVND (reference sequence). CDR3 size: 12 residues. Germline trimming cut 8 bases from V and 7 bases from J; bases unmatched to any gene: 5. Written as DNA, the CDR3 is TGTGCCAGTCGCGGGGGGAGGTATACGCAGTATTTT. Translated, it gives CASRGGRYTQYF.

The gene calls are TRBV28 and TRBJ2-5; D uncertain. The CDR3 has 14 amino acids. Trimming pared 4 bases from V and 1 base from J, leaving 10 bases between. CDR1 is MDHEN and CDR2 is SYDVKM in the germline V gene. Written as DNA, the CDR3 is TGTGCCAGCAGTTCCCCTCGTCCCCAAGAGACCCAGTACTTC. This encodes CASSSPRPQETQYF.

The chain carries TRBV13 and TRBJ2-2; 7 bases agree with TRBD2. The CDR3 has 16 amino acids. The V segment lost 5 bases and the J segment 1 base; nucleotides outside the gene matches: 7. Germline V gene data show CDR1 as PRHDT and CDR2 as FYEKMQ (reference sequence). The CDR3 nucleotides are TGTGCCAGCAGCCTGGGCCAGCGGGGGAACACCGGGGAGCTGTTTTTT. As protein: CASSLGQRGNTGELFF.

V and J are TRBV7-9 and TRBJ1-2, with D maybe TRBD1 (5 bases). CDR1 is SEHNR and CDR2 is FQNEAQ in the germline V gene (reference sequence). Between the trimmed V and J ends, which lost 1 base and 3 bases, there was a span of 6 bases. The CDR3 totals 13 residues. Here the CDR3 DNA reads TGTGCCAGCAGCTTAGTACAGGACTATGGCTACACCTTC. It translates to CASSLVQDYGYTF. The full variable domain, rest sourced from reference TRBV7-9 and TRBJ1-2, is DTGVSQNPRHKITKRGQNVTFRCDPISEHNRLYWYRQTLGQGPEFLTYFQNEAQLEKSRLLSDRFSAERPKGSFSTLEIQRTEQGDSAMYLCASSLVQDYGYTFGSGTRLTVV.

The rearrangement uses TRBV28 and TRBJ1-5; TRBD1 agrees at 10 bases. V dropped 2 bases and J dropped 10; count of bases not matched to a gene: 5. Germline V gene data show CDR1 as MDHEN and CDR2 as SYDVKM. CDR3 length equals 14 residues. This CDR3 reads CASSLPGQGFPQHF. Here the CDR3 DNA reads TGTGCCAGCAGTTTACCGGGACAGGGGTTCCCCCAGCATTTT.

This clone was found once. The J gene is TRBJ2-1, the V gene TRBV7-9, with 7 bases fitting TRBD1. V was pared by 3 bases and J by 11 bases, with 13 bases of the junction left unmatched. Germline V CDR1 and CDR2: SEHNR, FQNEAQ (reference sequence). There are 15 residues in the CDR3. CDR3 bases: TGTGCCAGCAGCTTTTCCACAGGGGAACTCGGGAAGCAGTTCTTC. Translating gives CASSFSTGELGKQFF.

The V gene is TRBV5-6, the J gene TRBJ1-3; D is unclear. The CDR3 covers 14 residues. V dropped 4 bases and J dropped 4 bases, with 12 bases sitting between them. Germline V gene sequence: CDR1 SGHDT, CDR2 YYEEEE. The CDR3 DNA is TGTGCCAGCAGCAGACAACAGCTGGGAAACACCATATATTTT. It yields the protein CASSRQQLGNTIYF.

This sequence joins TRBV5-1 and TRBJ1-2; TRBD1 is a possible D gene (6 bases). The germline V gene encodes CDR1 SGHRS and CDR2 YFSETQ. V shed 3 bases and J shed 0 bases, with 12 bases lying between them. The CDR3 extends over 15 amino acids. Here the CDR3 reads CASSYAGEANYGYTF. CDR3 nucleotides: TGCGCCAGCAGCTATGCAGGGGAAGCTAACTATGGCTACACCTTC. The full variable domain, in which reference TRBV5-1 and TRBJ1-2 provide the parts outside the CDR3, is KAGVTQTPRYLIKTRGQQVTLSCSPISGHRSVSWYQQTPGQGLQFLFEYFSETQRNKGNFPGRFSGRQFSNSRSEMNVSTLELGDSALYLCASSYAGEANYGYTFGSGTRLTVV.

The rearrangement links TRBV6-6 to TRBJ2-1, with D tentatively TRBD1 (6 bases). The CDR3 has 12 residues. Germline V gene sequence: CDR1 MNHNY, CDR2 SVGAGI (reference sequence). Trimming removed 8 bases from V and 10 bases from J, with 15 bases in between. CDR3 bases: TGTGCCAGCGAAACAACAGGGCGAGAGCAGTTCTTC. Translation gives CASETTGREQFF.

DNA for the CDR3: TGTGCCAGCTCACCGGGAGGGGCCCAATACAATGAGCAGTTCTTC. Amino acids: CASSPGGAQYNEQFF. The chain employs TRBV18 and TRBJ2-1, with 7 nucleotides matching TRBD2. The CDR3 consists of 15 residues. Germline CDR1 reads KGHSH; CDR2 reads LQKENI. The V and J ends lost 3 bases and 4 bases, in that order; junction bases with no gene match: 6.

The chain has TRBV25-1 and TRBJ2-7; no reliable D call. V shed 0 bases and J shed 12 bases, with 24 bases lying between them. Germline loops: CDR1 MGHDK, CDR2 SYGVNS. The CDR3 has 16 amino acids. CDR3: CASSEYARRATFSRYV. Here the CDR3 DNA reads TGTGCCAGCAGTGAATATGCCCGCCGTGCGACGTTCTCGCGGTACGTC.

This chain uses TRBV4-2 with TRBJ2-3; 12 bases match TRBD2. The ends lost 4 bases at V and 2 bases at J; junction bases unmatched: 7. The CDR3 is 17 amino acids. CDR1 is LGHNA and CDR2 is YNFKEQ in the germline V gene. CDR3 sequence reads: CASSREGTSGPTDTQYF. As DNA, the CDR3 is TGTGCCAGCAGCCGCGAAGGGACTAGCGGGCCCACAGATACGCAGTATTTT.

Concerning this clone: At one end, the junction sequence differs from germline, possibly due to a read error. In DNA form, the CDR3 reads TGTGCTAGCAGCCCGGATAACAGGGGATCTGAAGCTTTCTTT. Translating it yields CASSPDNRGSEAFF. The gene calls are TRBV7-7 and TRBJ1-1; TRBD1 agrees at 7 bases. Germline CDR1 reads SSHAT; CDR2 reads FNYEAQ (reference sequence). There are 14 residues in the CDR3.

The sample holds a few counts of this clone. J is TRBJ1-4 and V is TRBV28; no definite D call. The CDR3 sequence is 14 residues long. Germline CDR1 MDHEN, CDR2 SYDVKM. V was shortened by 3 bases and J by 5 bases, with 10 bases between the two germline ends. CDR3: CASSFRQANEKLFF. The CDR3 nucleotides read TGTGCCAGCAGTTTCCGGCAGGCCAATGAAAAACTGTTTTTT.